This T cell receptor beta chain came from a study of post-analysis software for immune sequencing data. Study overall: Relapsing-remitting, secondary progressive and progressive-relapsing forms made up the multiple sclerosis disease courses. Study outcomes and limitations: TRBV5-6, TRBV5-1 and TRBV20-1 belonged to a set of about five TRBV segments that were more frequent in patients than controls. F-measure co-clustering was strong for batch-matched samples. Significantly decreased normalized Chao1 diversity was recorded for multiple sclerosis patients relative to controls.

This clonotype was found many times. As yet, its antigen is unknown. Trimming took 3 bases from V and 9 from J; bases not matched to a gene: 8. The germline V gene encodes CDR1 DFQATT and CDR2 SNEGSKA (reference sequence). The length of the CDR3 is 14 residues. Unique molecular identifiers were built into the TCR beta cDNA libraries. Each sample of roughly 1 to 11 million input T cells yielded around 500,000 cDNA molecules, so each molecule approximated one T cell. Using its own MiXCR run on the PCR reads, TCRdb lists one record per CDR3 protein. The data contain about 820,000 distinct CDR3 sequences, about 50% of them singletons.

The sequenced sample was blood. The receptor was derived from a girl under 18 with multiple sclerosis. The rearrangement links TRBV20-1 to TRBJ2-1; 10 nucleotides match TRBD2. CDR3 nucleotides: TGCAGTGCTAGTACCGAGCGGGAGGGGGTTGAGCAGTTCTTC. It specifies CSASTEREGVEQFF.